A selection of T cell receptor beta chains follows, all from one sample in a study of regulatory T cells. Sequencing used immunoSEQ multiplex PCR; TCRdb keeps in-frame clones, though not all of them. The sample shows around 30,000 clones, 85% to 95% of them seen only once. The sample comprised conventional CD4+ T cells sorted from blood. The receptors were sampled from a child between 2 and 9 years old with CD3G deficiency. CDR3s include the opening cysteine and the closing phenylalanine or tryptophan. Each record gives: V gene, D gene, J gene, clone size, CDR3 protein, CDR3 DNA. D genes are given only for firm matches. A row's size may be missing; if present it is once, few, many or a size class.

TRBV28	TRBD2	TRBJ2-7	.	CASSLSTSGTYEQYF	TGTGCCAGCAGTTTATCGACTAGCGGGACCTACGAGCAGTACTTC
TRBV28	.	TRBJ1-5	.	CASSLYLRGNQPQHF	TGTGCCAGCAGTTTATATCTGAGGGGCAATCAGCCCCAGCATTTT
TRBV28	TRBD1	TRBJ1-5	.	CASRTGGGHQPQHF	TGTGCCAGCAGAACAGGGGGAGGTCATCAGCCCCAGCATTTT
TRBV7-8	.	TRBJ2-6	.	CASSPHPISGANVLTF	TGTGCCAGCAGCCCGCACCCGATCTCTGGGGCCAACGTCCTGACTTTC
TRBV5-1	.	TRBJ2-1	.	CASSLVGTEQFF	TGCGCCAGCAGCTTGGTGGGGACAGAGCAGTTCTTC
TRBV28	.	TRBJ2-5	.	CASSFSAPETQYF	TGTGCCAGCAGTTTCTCAGCGCCGGAGACCCAGTACTTC
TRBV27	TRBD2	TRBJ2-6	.	CASSPKGGLAGSPGANVLTF	TGTGCCAGCAGCCCCAAGGGGGGACTAGCGGGATCTCCTGGGGCCAACGTCCTGACTTTC
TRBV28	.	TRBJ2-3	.	CASSSTDSITTDTQYF	TGTGCCAGCTCTTCGACGGACTCCATTACCACAGATACGCAGTATTTT
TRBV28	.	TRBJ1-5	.	CASSRGYQPQHF	TGTGCCAGCAGTAGGGGATATCAGCCCCAGCATTTT
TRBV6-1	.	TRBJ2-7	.	CASSDRRGAYEQYF	TGTGCCAGCAGTGATCGGCGGGGTGCCTACGAGCAGTACTTC
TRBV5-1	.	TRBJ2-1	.	CASSLGWGNEQFF	TGCGCCAGCAGCTTGGGGTGGGGCAATGAGCAGTTCTTC
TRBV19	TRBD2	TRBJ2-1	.	CASSSGLVNEQFF	TGTGCCAGTAGTAGCGGACTAGTCAATGAGCAGTTCTTC
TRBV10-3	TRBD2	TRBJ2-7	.	CAISEGGSLYEQYF	TGTGCCATCAGTGAGGGCGGGAGTCTCTACGAGCAGTACTTC
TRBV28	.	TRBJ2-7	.	CASSLRAFYEQYF	TGTGCCAGCAGTTTGAGGGCCTTCTACGAGCAGTACTTC
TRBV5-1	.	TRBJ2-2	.	CASSSGHNTGELFF	TGCGCCAGCAGCTCCGGGCACAACACCGGGGAGCTGTTTTTT
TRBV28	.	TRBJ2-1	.	CASSYLGAYNEQFF	TGTGCCAGCAGTTACCTAGGCGCCTACAATGAGCAGTTCTTC
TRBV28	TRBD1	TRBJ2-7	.	CASSARQGTYEQYF	TGTGCCAGCAGTGCCAGACAGGGTACCTACGAGCAGTACTTC
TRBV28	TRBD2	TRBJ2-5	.	CASSSRTSGLRETQYF	TGTGCCAGCAGTTCACGGACTAGCGGCCTCAGGGAGACCCAGTACTTC
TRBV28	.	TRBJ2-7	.	CASSSGARSSYEQYF	TGTGCCAGCAGTTCAGGCGCCAGGAGCTCCTACGAGCAGTACTTC
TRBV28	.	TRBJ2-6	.	CASSFGGSGANVLTF	TGTGCCAGCAGTTTCGGAGGCTCTGGGGCCAACGTCCTGACTTTC
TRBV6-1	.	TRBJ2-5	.	CASSESVREIQTQYF	TGTGCCAGCAGTGAAAGCGTCCGGGAGATCCAGACCCAGTACTTC
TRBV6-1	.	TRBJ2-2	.	CASSRRRNTGELFF	TGTGCCAGCAGCCGGCGGAGGAACACCGGGGAGCTGTTTTTT
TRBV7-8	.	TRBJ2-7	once	CASSLSFDPAYEQYF	TGTGCCAGCAGCTTATCCTTCGACCCAGCCTACGAGCAGTACTTC
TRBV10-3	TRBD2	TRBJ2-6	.	CAISESRASGLSGANVLTF	TGTGCCATCAGTGAATCTCGGGCTAGCGGACTATCTGGGGCCAACGTCCTGACTTTC
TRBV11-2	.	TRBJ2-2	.	CASSADLVGELFF	TGTGCCAGCAGCGCGGATCTGGTCGGAGAGCTGTTTTTT
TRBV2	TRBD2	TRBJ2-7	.	CATIPRPGLACRSYYEQYF	TGTGCCACCATACCCCGACCGGGACTAGCGTGTCGCTCCTACTACGAGCAGTACTTC
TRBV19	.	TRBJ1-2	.	CASSPGGLGGYTF	TGTGCCAGTAGTCCAGGCGGCCTGGGAGGCTACACCTTC
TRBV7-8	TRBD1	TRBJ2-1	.	CASSLRTGQGNYNEQFF	TGTGCCAGCAGCCTCCGTACCGGACAGGGTAATTACAATGAGCAGTTCTTC
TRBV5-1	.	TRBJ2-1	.	CASSPRGIGNEQFF	TGCGCCAGCAGTCCGAGGGGGATAGGCAATGAGCAGTTCTTC
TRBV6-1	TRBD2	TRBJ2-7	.	CASSRDYAYEQYF	TGTGCCAGCAGCCGGGACTATGCCTACGAGCAGTACTTC
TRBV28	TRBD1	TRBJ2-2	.	CASSLRDRNTGELFF	TGTGCCAGCAGTTTGAGGGACAGGAACACCGGGGAGCTGTTTTTT
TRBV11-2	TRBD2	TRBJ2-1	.	CASSTMGGPKMFF	TGTGCCAGCAGCACGATGGGAGGGCCTAAAATGTTCTTC
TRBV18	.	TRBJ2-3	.	CASSGFQSPDTQYF	TGTGCCAGCTCAGGTTTTCAGAGTCCCGATACGCAGTATTTT
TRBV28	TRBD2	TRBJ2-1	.	CASSYPPSGRAKYNEQFF	TGTGCCAGCAGTTACCCCCCTAGCGGGAGGGCCAAGTACAATGAGCAGTTCTTC
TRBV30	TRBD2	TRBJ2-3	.	CAWSKSKIKIAGRADTQYF	TGTGCCTGGAGTAAATCGAAAATCAAGATAGCGGGTCGCGCAGATACGCAGTATTTT
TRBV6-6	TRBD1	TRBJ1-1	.	CASSYRDREAFF	TGTGCCAGCAGTTACCGGGACAGGGAAGCTTTCTTT
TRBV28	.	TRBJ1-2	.	CASSSPAGAGHYGYTF	TGTGCCAGCAGTTCCCCGGCAGGCGCTGGCCACTATGGCTACACCTTC
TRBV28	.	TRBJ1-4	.	CASSPDTTGAATNEKLFF	TGTGCCAGCAGTCCTGATACCACCGGGGCCGCAACTAATGAAAAACTGTTTTTT
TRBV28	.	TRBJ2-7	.	CASSFGLSNEQYF	TGTGCCAGCAGCTTCGGACTCTCTAACGAGCAGTACTTC
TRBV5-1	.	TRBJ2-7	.	CASSLGGLLTEQYF	TGCGCCAGCAGCTTAGGGGGACTGTTGACGGAGCAGTACTTC
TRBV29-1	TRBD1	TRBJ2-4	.	CSVTLGTGLQNIQYF	TGCAGCGTTACCCTAGGGACAGGTTTACAAAACATTCAGTACTTC
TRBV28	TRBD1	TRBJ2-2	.	CASRLGQGYTGELFF	TGTGCCAGCAGGTTGGGACAGGGTTACACCGGGGAGCTGTTTTTT
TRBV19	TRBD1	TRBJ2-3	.	CASSLRTGPYGTQYF	TGTGCCAGTAGTCTCCGGACAGGGCCGTATGGTACGCAGTATTTT
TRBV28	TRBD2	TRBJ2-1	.	CASSLAGGYYSGEQFF	TGTGCCAGCAGTCTAGCGGGAGGGTACTATAGTGGTGAGCAGTTCTTC
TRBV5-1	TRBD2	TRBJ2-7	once	CASSWLGLADEQYF	TGCGCCAGCAGCTGGCTGGGACTAGCTGACGAGCAGTACTTC
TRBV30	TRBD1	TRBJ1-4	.	CAWSSWTGKGKLFF	TGTGCCTGGAGCTCTTGGACAGGGAAAGGAAAACTGTTTTTT
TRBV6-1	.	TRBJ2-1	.	CASSDRDLPGYNEQFF	TGTGCCAGCAGTGACCGGGACTTACCCGGTTACAATGAGCAGTTCTTC
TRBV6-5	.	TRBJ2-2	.	CASSYSPGNTGELFF	TGTGCCAGCAGTTACTCCCCCGGGAACACCGGGGAGCTGTTTTTT
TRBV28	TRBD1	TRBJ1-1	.	CASSYQGAQRTEAFF	TGTGCCAGCAGTTACCAGGGGGCGCAACGGACTGAAGCTTTCTTT
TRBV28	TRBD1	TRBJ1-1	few	CASSSPGQQKTEAFF	TGTGCCAGCAGTAGTCCGGGACAGCAAAAAACAGAAGCTTTCTTT
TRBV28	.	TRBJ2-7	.	CASRLTRGKQYF	TGTGCCAGCAGACTCACTAGAGGCAAGCAGTACTTC
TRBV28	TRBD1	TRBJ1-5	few	CATGQGGQPQHF	TGTGCCACCGGACAGGGCGGTCAGCCCCAGCATTTT
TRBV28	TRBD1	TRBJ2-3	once	CASRDRVVTDTQYF	TGTGCCAGCAGAGACAGGGTCGTAACAGATACGCAGTATTTT